The clone carrying this T cell receptor beta chain was observed a single time. Its antigen is still unknown. The data originate from a study of T cells in Graves' hyperthyroidism and ophthalmopathy. Findings of the study overall: Separation of ophthalmopathy from stable hyperthyroidism was achieved by a 13 V-J model.

Pregnant or lactating patients were excluded, as were those with uncontrolled infection or other autoimmune disease. Clinical symptoms, serum thyroxine, TRAb, thyroid ultrasound and orbital computed tomography established diagnosis. Amplification of TCR beta CDR3 regions used RNA as the template. With the HTBI primer set, the TCR CDR3 went through a first round of RT-PCR. TCRdb ran MiXCR on the multiplex PCR reads and lists one entry per CDR3 protein. The sample records 500,000 to 600,000 distinct CDR3 sequences, roughly 21% being singletons. This receptor was obtained from a man aged 35 to 55 with Graves' ophthalmopathy. Sequencing was done on a sample of blood.

The CDR3 nucleotides are TGTGCCAGCTCACCATTACCGGGAAACCCGAATTCACCCCTCCACTTT. This codes for CASSPLPGNPNSPLHF. The chain has TRBV18 and TRBJ1-6; no reliable D call. CDR1 and CDR2 (germline): KGHSH, LQKENI. The CDR3 consists of 16 residues. V lost 2 bases, J lost 7 bases, and 15 bases lay in between. Full variable domain (remainder filled in from reference TRBV18 and TRBJ1-6): NAGVMQNPRHLVRRRGQEARLRCSPMKGHSHVYWYRQLPEEGLKFMVYLQKENIIDESGMPKERFSAEFPKEGPSILRIQQVVRGDSAAYFCASSPLPGNPNSPLHFGNGTRLTVT.